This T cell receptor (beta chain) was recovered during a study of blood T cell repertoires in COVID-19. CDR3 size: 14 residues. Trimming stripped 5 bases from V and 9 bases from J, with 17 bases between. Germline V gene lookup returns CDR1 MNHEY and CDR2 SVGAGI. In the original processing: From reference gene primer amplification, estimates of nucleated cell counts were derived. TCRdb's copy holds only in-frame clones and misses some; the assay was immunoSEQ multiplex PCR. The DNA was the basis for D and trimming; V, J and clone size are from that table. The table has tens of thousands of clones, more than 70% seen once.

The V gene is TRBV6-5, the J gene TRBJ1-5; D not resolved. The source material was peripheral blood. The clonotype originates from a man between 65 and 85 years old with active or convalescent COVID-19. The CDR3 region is CASSQDSVGRPQHF. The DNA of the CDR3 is TGTGCCAGCAGTCAGGACTCCGTAGGTAGGCCCCAGCATTTT.